This T cell receptor (beta chain) was identified during a study of CD8+CD57+ T cells in acquired aplastic anemia. Study information: Sorted CD4+ and CD8+ cells yielded around 3 ug of DNA on average. Healthy-donor CD4+ cells averaged about 9.9 million reads.

The CDR3 has 15 amino acids. The V segment lost 2 bases and the J segment 0 bases; nucleotides outside the gene matches: 4. The V gene's germline CDR1 is SGHTS and CDR2 YDEGEE. Findings and limits, study-wide: There were some 27 CD8+ CDR3 sequences that occurred in both patients and controls. For CD8+ Simpson's diversity, patients and controls showed no significant difference.

About this clonotype itself: As yet, its antigen is unknown.

According to the study, genomic DNA was the template for TCR beta VDJ and CDR3 profiling. Each CDR3 protein is one row after TCRdb ran MiXCR on the reads. The sample lists approximately 380,000 distinct CDR3 sequences; about two thirds were seen once. This receptor was obtained from a human donor in good health, serving as a control. V and J are TRBV5-8 and TRBJ1-2; 7 positions match TRBD1. The sample was sorted CD4+, CD8+, or CD8+CD57+ T cells (not recorded which) from PBMCs. The CDR3 region is CASSLGQVANYGYTF. DNA for the CDR3: TGTGCCAGCAGCTTAGGACAGGTAGCTAACTATGGCTACACCTTC.